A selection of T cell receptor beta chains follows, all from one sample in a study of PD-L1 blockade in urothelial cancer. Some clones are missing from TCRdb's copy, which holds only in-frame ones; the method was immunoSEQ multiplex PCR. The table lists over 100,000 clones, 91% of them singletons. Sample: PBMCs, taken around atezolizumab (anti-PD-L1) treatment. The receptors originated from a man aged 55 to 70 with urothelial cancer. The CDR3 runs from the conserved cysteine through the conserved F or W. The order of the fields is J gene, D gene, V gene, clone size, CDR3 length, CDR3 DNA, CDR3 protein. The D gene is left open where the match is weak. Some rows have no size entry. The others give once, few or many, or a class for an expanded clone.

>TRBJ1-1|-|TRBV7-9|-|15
TGTGCCAGCAGCTTATCGGGCCTCGGAGGAGCTGAAGCTTTCTTT
CASSLSGLGGAEAFF
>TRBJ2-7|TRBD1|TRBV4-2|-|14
TGTGCCAGCAGCCCGGGACAGGGTGACTACGAGCAGTACTTC
CASSPGQGDYEQYF
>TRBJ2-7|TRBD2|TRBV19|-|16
TGTGCCAGTAGTATGGGACTAGCGGGGAATAAATACGAGCAGTACTTC
CASSMGLAGNKYEQYF
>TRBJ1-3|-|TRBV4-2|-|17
TGTGCCAGCAGCCAAGAATGGACAAACTTGTCTGGAAACACCATATATTTT
CASSQEWTNLSGNTIYF
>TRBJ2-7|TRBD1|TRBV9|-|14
TGTGCCAGCAGCGTAGCTGGACAGGGCTACGAGCAGTACTTC
CASSVAGQGYEQYF
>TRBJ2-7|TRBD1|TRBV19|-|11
TGTGCCAGTGGGACAGCCTACGAGCAGTACTTC
CASGTAYEQYF
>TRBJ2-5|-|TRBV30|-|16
TGTGCCTGGAATTTAGACATCCGGGATTACCAAGAGACCCAGTACTTC
CAWNLDIRDYQETQYF
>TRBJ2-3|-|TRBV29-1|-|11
TGCAGCGTTGTCCGGGCAGATACGCAGTATTTT
CSVVRADTQYF
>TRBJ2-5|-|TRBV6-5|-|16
TGTGCCAGCAGTTACCGACCCCGGACTGGGGAGAAGACCCAGTACTTC
CASSYRPRTGEKTQYF
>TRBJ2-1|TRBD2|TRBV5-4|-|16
TGTGCCAGCAGCTTGGCCGAGCGGGGGAACTACAATGAGCAGTTCTTC
CASSLAERGNYNEQFF
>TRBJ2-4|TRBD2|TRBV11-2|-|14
TGTGCCAGCAGTTCCGGGACTAGCGGAAACATTCAGTACTTC
CASSSGTSGNIQYF
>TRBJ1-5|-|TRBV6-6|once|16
TGTGCCAGCAGTCAAGGAATCGGGGGTGGCAATCAGCCCCAGCATTTT
CASSQGIGGGNQPQHF
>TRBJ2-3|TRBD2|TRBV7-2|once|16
TGTGCCAGCAGCGGACTAGCGGGGGGTAGCACAGATACGCAGTATTTT
CASSGLAGGSTDTQYF
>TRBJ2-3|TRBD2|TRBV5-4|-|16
TGTGCCAGCAGCTTGGTCGGGCGGGGGGGCTCAGATACGCAGTATTTT
CASSLVGRGGSDTQYF
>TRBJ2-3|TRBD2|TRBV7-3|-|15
TGTGCCAGCAGCTTACAGCGGGGGGGCACAGATACGCAGTATTTT
CASSLQRGGTDTQYF
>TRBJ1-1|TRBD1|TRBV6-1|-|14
TGTGCCAGCAGTGAAACAGGGGGGGTCACTGAAGCTTTCTTT
CASSETGGVTEAFF
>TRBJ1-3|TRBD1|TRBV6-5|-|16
TGTGCCAGCAGTTCACAGGGGGTCCACTCTGGAAACACCATATATTTT
CASSSQGVHSGNTIYF
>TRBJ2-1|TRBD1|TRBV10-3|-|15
TGTGCCATCAGTCGGACAGGGGGACAGTACAATGAGCAGTTCTTC
CAISRTGGQYNEQFF
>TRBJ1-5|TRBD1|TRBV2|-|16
TGTGCCAGCAGGGATGGACAGGCCTATAGCAATCAGCCCCAGCATTTT
CASRDGQAYSNQPQHF
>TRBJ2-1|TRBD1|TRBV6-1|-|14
TGTGCCAGCAGCAGGGACAGGGCCTACAATGAGCAGTTCTTC
CASSRDRAYNEQFF
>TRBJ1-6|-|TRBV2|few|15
TGTGCCAGCAGTGGGGGCCAGGGACTTTATTCACCCCTCCACTTT
CASSGGQGLYSPLHF
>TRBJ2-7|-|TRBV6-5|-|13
TGTGCCAGCAACCCGACGGGGTCCTACGAGCAGTACTTC
CASNPTGSYEQYF
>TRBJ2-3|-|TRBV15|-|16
TGTGCCACCAGCAGAGATTGGGAACTAGCCCGGCACACGCAGTATTTT
CATSRDWELARHTQYF
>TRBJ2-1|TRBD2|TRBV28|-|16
TGTGCCAGCAGTTTAGCGGGGGACCGCTCCTACAATGAGCAGTTCTTC
CASSLAGDRSYNEQFF
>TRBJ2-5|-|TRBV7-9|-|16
TGTGCCAGCAGCCCTAGATACCGCGTACAACAAGAGACCCAGTACTTC
CASSPRYRVQQETQYF
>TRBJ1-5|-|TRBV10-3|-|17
TGTGCCATCAGTGAGTCGTTCCAGGCGGGGAGCAATCAGCCCCAGCATTTT
CAISESFQAGSNQPQHF
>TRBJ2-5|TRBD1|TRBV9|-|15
TGTGCCAGCAGCGTAGGGACAGGGATCGGAGAGACCCAGTACTTC
CASSVGTGIGETQYF
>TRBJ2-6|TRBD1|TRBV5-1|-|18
TGCGCCAGCAGCTTGGCAGGGGGTACTTCAGATGGGGCCAACGTCCTGACTTTC
CASSLAGGTSDGANVLTF
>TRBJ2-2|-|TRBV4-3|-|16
TGCGCCAGCAGCCAAGCGGTCGGAGCGAACACCGGGGAGCTGTTTTTT
CASSQAVGANTGELFF
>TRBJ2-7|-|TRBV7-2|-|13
TGTGCCAGCAGCTCTCGGCGCGGGGCCGAGCAGTACTTC
CASSSRRGAEQYF
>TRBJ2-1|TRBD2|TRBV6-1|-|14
TGTGCCACCACAGGTCTAGCGGGGAGGGCGGAGCAGTTCTTC
CATTGLAGRAEQFF
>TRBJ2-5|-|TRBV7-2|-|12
TGTGCCAGCAGCTGGGCCCGGGAGACCCAGTACTTC
CASSWARETQYF
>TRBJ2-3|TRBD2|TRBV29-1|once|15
TGCAGCGTTGATTCGGCGGGGGGGGACACAGATACGCAGTATTTT
CSVDSAGGDTDTQYF
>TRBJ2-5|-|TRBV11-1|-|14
TGTGCCAGTACACGACTTGGACAGCAAGAGACCCAGTACTTC
CASTRLGQQETQYF
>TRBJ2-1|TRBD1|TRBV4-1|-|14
TGCGCCAGCAGCCAACAGGACAGGAACAATGAGCAGTTCTTC
CASSQQDRNNEQFF
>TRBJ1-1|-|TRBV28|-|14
TGTGCCAGCAGTTCGATGGTCCGGGGTACTGAAGCTTTCTTT
CASSSMVRGTEAFF
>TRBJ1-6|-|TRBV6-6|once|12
TGTGCCAGCAGTTCCCTCAATTCACCCCTCCACTTT
CASSSLNSPLHF
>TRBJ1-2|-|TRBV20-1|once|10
TGCAGTGCTTTAGGACAAGTCTACACCTTC
CSALGQVYTF
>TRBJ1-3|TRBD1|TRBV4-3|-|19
TGCGCCAGCAGCCAAGATCTGGGGGACAGGGGCATAGATGGAAACACCATATATTTT
CASSQDLGDRGIDGNTIYF
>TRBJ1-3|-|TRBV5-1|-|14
TGCGCCAGCAAATCAGGGCCGGAGGGAAACACCATATATTTT
CASKSGPEGNTIYF
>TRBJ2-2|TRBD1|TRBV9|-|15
TGTGCCAGCAGCCCCCGACAGGGGGCGGCCGGGGAGCTGTTTTTT
CASSPRQGAAGELFF
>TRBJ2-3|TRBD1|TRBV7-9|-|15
TGTGCCAGCAGACCCGGGACAGGAAGCACAGATACGCAGTATTTT
CASRPGTGSTDTQYF
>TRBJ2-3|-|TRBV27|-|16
TGTGCCAGCAGTTCTACGATAACAGGGAACACAGATACGCAGTATTTT
CASSSTITGNTDTQYF
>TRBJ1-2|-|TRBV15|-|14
TGTGCCACCAGCCGAATCCAGGGTATTGGTGGCTACACCTTC
CATSRIQGIGGYTF
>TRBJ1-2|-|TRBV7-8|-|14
TGTGCCAGCAGCTTAGTAAACAGGGACTATGGCTACACCTTC
CASSLVNRDYGYTF
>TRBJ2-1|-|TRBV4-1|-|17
TGCGCCAGCAGCCAAGAGGGCGGGGGCCCCTCCTACAATGAGCAGTTCTTC
CASSQEGGGPSYNEQFF
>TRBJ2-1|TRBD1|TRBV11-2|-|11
TGTGCCAGCAGCTTCGACAGGGTAGGATTCTTC
CASSFDRVGFF
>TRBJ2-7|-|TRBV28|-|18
TGTGCCAGCAGTTTGCGGGTCTCTAAGCGGGCGAGCTCCTACGAGCAGTACTTC
CASSLRVSKRASSYEQYF
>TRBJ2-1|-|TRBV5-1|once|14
TGCGCCAGCAGCTTGGTACCAGGGAACAATGAGCAGTTCTTC
CASSLVPGNNEQFF
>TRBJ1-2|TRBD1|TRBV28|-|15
TGTGCCAGCAGTTTCCCGACAGGGGCAAACTATGGCTACACCTTC
CASSFPTGANYGYTF
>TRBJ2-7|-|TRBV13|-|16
TGTGCCAGCAGCTTGGGGGGGCGGGCGAGCTCCTACGAGCAGTACTTC
CASSLGGRASSYEQYF
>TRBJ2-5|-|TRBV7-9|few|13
TGTGCCAGCAGCCCAGGACTGGGCCAGGCCCAGTACTTC
CASSPGLGQAQYF
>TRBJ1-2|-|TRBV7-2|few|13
TGTGCCAGCAGCCTACAGGTGAACTATGGCTACACCTTC
CASSLQVNYGYTF
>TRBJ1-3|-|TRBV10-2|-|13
TGCGCCAGCAGTGAACTCTCTGGAAACACCATATATTTT
CASSELSGNTIYF
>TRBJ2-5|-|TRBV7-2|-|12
TGTGCCAGCAAAGCAGGGCAAGAGACCCAGTACTTC
CASKAGQETQYF
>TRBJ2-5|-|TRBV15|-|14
TGTGCCACCAGCAGAGTAGTTTCCCAAGAGACCCAGTACTTC
CATSRVVSQETQYF
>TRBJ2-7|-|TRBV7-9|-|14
TGTGCCAGCAGCTTTTCTCAGGGTCCCTACGAGCAGTACTTC
CASSFSQGPYEQYF